The rows below give T cell receptor beta chains drawn from one sample of a study of OX40 agonist ivuxolimab in advanced cancers. The method was immunoSEQ multiplex PCR; TCRdb's version includes in-frame clones alone and lacks a portion of them. This sample has approximately 70,000 clones; approximately 89% occur once, and the top ten carry approximately 1.1%. Source: CD4+ or CD8+ T cells sorted from blood, taken in a trial of the OX40 agonist ivuxolimab. These TCRs come from an adult with an advanced solid tumor such as melanoma, head and neck, liver or kidney cancer. CDR3s include the opening cysteine and the closing phenylalanine or tryptophan. The D gene is left open where the match is weak. Clone size is stated in some rows and not others, as once, few, many or a class when expanded.

17,TRBJ2-2,.,.,TRBV9,TGTGCCAGCAGCGTCATGTCCGGGACGGCGAACACCGGGGAGCTGTTTTTT,CASSVMSGTANTGELFF
13,TRBJ2-7,.,.,TRBV29-1,TGCAGCGTTGCGAGCTCAGGGTTCAACGAGCAGTACTTC,CSVASSGFNEQYF
14,TRBJ1-2,.,TRBD1,TRBV10-3,TGTGCCATCAGTGAAGGGGGGACAGTCTATGGCTACACCTTC,CAISEGGTVYGYTF
14,TRBJ2-3,.,.,TRBV29-1,TGCAGCGCCGGAGGCGCGGGATTTACAGATACGCAGTATTTT,CSAGGAGFTDTQYF
15,TRBJ2-7,once,TRBD1,TRBV7-2,TGTGCCAGCAGCTTAGGCACAGGGGGCTCCTACGAGCAGTACTTC,CASSLGTGGSYEQYF
15,TRBJ1-4,.,.,TRBV2,TGTGCCAGCGGGGGGGTGACAAGCCCGATCGAAAAACTGTTTTTT,CASGGVTSPIEKLFF
14,TRBJ2-2,.,.,TRBV5-6,TGTGCCAGCAGCCGGGGGGCGGGCACCGGGGAGCTGTTTTTT,CASSRGAGTGELFF
14,TRBJ2-7,.,TRBD1,TRBV18,TGTGCCAGCTCACCAGGGACAGGGACCTACGAGCAGTACTTC,CASSPGTGTYEQYF
13,TRBJ2-5,once,TRBD2,TRBV5-4,TGTGCCAGCAGACTAGCGGGAGGAGAGACCCAGTACTTC,CASRLAGGETQYF
13,TRBJ2-1,.,TRBD1,TRBV5-4,TGTGCCAGCAGCGCCATACAGGGGACTGAGCAGTTCTTC,CASSAIQGTEQFF
13,TRBJ2-5,.,.,TRBV30,TGTGCCTGGAGTGTAGGGGGGGACTTGACCCAGTACTTC,CAWSVGGDLTQYF
15,TRBJ2-2,once,.,TRBV27,TGTGCCAGCAGTTTAGAAAGGGGTGTGACCGGGGAGCTGTTTTTT,CASSLERGVTGELFF
16,TRBJ2-1,.,.,TRBV5-1,TGCGCCAGCAGCGACCCAAAGTCGAGCTCCTACAATGAGCAGTTCTTC,CASSDPKSSSYNEQFF
14,TRBJ2-5,.,.,TRBV7-9,TGTGCCAGCAGCTCGAGACTAGTAAAGGAGACCCAGTACTTC,CASSSRLVKETQYF
13,TRBJ1-1,.,.,TRBV7-6,TGTGCCAGCAGCTTAGGAGGGGGCACTGAAGCTTTCTTT,CASSLGGGTEAFF
16,TRBJ1-4,.,.,TRBV13,TGTGCCAGCAGCCGTTTCTCCGGGACCTTAAATGAAAAACTGTTTTTT,CASSRFSGTLNEKLFF
15,TRBJ2-1,.,TRBD2,TRBV2,TGTGCCAGCAGTGATAGCGGGAGTCTCAAGGAGGAGCAGTTCTTC,CASSDSGSLKEEQFF
13,TRBJ2-5,once,TRBD1,TRBV5-3,TGTGCCAGCAGCTTGGTTGACAGGGGGACCCAGTACTTC,CASSLVDRGTQYF
14,TRBJ1-2,.,.,TRBV6-6,TGTGCCAGCAACCTACTGCAGGGTGAGGATGGCTACACCTTC,CASNLLQGEDGYTF
14,TRBJ2-5,.,TRBD1,TRBV30,TGTGCCTGGAGTGGGGACAGGGGGCAAGAGACCCAGTACTTC,CAWSGDRGQETQYF
18,TRBJ2-1,.,TRBD1,TRBV27,TGTGCCAGCAGTTTATTCCCCACGGACAGGGTAATACCCAATGAGCAGTTCTTC,CASSLFPTDRVIPNEQFF
12,TRBJ2-7,once,.,TRBV5-4,TGTGCCAGCAGCCAAACCCCCTACGAGCAGTACTTC,CASSQTPYEQYF
16,TRBJ2-7,.,TRBD2,TRBV5-4,TGTGCCAGCAGCTTGTGGGGTAGCGGGGGCTACTACGAGCAGTACTTC,CASSLWGSGGYYEQYF
13,TRBJ2-7,.,.,TRBV4-1,TGCGCCAGCAGCCAATCGGACCCCTACGAGCAGTACTTC,CASSQSDPYEQYF
16,TRBJ2-5,.,.,TRBV4-2,TGTGCCAGCAGCGGGGTGCTACCCGGGTCCCAAGAGACCCAGTACTTC,CASSGVLPGSQETQYF
16,TRBJ2-7,.,.,TRBV4-2,TGTGCCAGCAGCCAAGAATCCAGCTCAGATACCTACGAGCAGTACTTC,CASSQESSSDTYEQYF
16,TRBJ2-3,.,.,TRBV5-1,TGCGCCAGCAGCCATCGTGGATCTTATACAGGAGATACGCAGTATTTT,CASSHRGSYTGDTQYF
14,TRBJ2-7,.,.,TRBV6-5,TGTGCCAGCAGTTACGACCGGGGCGGGCACGAGCAGTACTTC,CASSYDRGGHEQYF
14,TRBJ2-3,.,.,TRBV2,TGTGCCAGCAGTGACGGCGTAAGCACAGATACGCAGTATTTT,CASSDGVSTDTQYF
19,TRBJ2-6,.,TRBD1,TRBV15,TGTGCCACCAGCAGATCCCCGGGACAGGGGGCGCCTGGGGCCAACGTCCTGACTTTC,CATSRSPGQGAPGANVLTF
11,TRBJ1-2,.,.,TRBV2,TGTGCCAGCAGGGCGGTCGGAGGCCTGTTCTTC,CASRAVGGLFF
14,TRBJ1-4,once,.,TRBV19,TGTGCCAGTAGTGCAGGATATTCGGGCGAAAAACTGTTTTTT,CASSAGYSGEKLFF
15,TRBJ2-5,.,.,TRBV9,TGTGCCAGCAGCGTTGGCTTCGGGACCAAAGAGACCCAGTACTTC,CASSVGFGTKETQYF
15,TRBJ2-7,once,TRBD1,TRBV9,TGTGCCAGCAGCGCTTCACAGGGGGCTGGTTACGAGCAGTACTTC,CASSASQGAGYEQYF
16,TRBJ2-2,.,TRBD1,TRBV18,TGTGCCAGCTCCCTAGGGACAGCCCTGAACACCGGGGAGCTGTTTTTT,CASSLGTALNTGELFF
13,TRBJ1-2,.,.,TRBV19,TGTGCCAGTAGTTTTGACCAGGACTATGGCTACACCTTC,CASSFDQDYGYTF
13,TRBJ2-2,.,.,TRBV5-1,TGCGCCAGCAGCTTACAGAGCACCGGGGAGCTGTCTTTT,CASSLQSTGELSF
14,TRBJ1-5,few,.,TRBV2,TGTGCCAGCAGTTACGGACTGAACAATCAGCCCCAGCATTTT,CASSYGLNNQPQHF
12,TRBJ1-2,.,.,TRBV19,TGTGCCAGTACCGATCAGGGTTATGGCTACACCTTC,CASTDQGYGYTF
13,TRBJ2-1,once,.,TRBV5-1,TGCGCCAGCAGCTTGGGCGGGGTTGGTGAGCAGTTCTTC,CASSLGGVGEQFF
15,TRBJ1-2,.,.,TRBV11-2,TGTGCCAGCAGCCCGGGCGGTTCCTCGGGGGATGGCTACACCTTC,CASSPGGSSGDGYTF
17,TRBJ2-1,.,.,TRBV5-6,TGTGCCAGCAGCTTTTCCCGGACAGCTCCTTTTCCGAATGAGCAGTTCTTC,CASSFSRTAPFPNEQFF
14,TRBJ2-7,.,.,TRBV5-4,TGTGCCAGCAGCTTTTCGGTGAGCTCCTACGAGCAGTACTTC,CASSFSVSSYEQYF
15,TRBJ1-1,.,.,TRBV6-6,TGTGCCAGCAGTTACACGCGGGCCAGAGAGGTTGAAGCTTTCTTT,CASSYTRAREVEAFF
15,TRBJ2-5,.,TRBD2,TRBV5-4,TGTGCCAGCAGCCCAGTAGCGGGAGACTGGGAGACCCAGTACTTC,CASSPVAGDWETQYF
16,TRBJ2-7,once,.,TRBV6-1,TGTGCCAGCAGTGGAGACACAGGTTATCCCGACTACGAGCAGTACTTC,CASSGDTGYPDYEQYF
14,TRBJ2-3,.,.,TRBV5-4,TGTGCCAGCAGCTCTGGTGGGGTCACAGATACGCAGTATTTT,CASSSGGVTDTQYF
14,TRBJ1-5,.,TRBD1,TRBV5-1,TGCGCCAGCAGCTTGGGACAGGGAGAGCAGCCCCAGCATTTT,CASSLGQGEQPQHF
13,TRBJ1-5,.,.,TRBV7-9,TGTGCCAGCTCCCAGGACAGAAATCAGCCCCAGCATTTT,CASSQDRNQPQHF
14,TRBJ2-1,.,TRBD2,TRBV10-1,TGCGCCAGCGCTGACGGGGGGGGGCCCGATGAGCAGTTCTTC,CASADGGGPDEQFF
14,TRBJ2-5,.,.,TRBV5-1,TGCGCCAGCAGCTTGACAGGGATCCAAGAGACCCAGTACTTC,CASSLTGIQETQYF
15,TRBJ2-2,.,.,TRBV7-3,TGTGCCAGCAGCTTAACCGGGGGTAACACCGGGGAGCTGTTTTTT,CASSLTGGNTGELFF
12,TRBJ1-2,.,.,TRBV6-5,TGTGCCAGCAGTTACCCCAAAGGGGGCTACACCTTC,CASSYPKGGYTF
13,TRBJ2-7,.,TRBD2,TRBV29-1,TGCAGCGTTGCCCTAGCGGGAGGGCCTCAGCAGTACTTC,CSVALAGGPQQYF
16,TRBJ2-1,.,.,TRBV11-2,TGTGCCAGCAGCTTAGAGGGGGACCCTTCTTACAATGAGCAGTTCTTC,CASSLEGDPSYNEQFF
15,TRBJ2-1,.,TRBD2,TRBV5-1,TGCGCCAGCAGCTCCCTAGCGGGAGGGCCAAATGAGCAGTTCTTC,CASSSLAGGPNEQFF
14,TRBJ2-3,few,.,TRBV7-9,TGTGCCAGCAGCCAGGGGCTAAGCACAGATACGCAGTATTTT,CASSQGLSTDTQYF
15,TRBJ2-2,.,.,TRBV19,TGTGCCAGTAGTATAGTACCACTATTCACCGGGGAGCTGTTTTTT,CASSIVPLFTGELFF
17,TRBJ2-7,.,TRBD2,TRBV9,TGTGCCAGCAGCGTGGCCAGACTAGCGAGGAGCTCCTACGAGCAGTACTTC,CASSVARLARSSYEQYF
13,TRBJ2-3,.,.,TRBV27,TGTGCCAGCAGTTTTAAGTCCACAGATACGCAGTATTTT,CASSFKSTDTQYF